This TCR beta chain is drawn from a study of control samples from healthy donors and cancer patients (dated by TCRdb to about 2020). The protocol used for the library was the immunoSEQ multiplex PCR assay. TCRdb re-hosts the immuneACCESS table, in-frame sequences only. Its copies lack some clones; in the studies checked, an unresolved V gene accounts for under half of them, and the cause for the rest is not known. For this sample there are 100,000 or so clones; just over 90% appear just once. The ten most abundant clones make up around 1% of the sample. Of note for this clone: Its antigen remains undetermined. Base-call qualities are not available, and no considerably larger clone is one nucleotide away.

V and J are truncated by 6 bases and 0 bases respectively, leaving an intervening sequence of 12 bases. Measured from the cysteine to the phenylalanine, the CDR3 is 15 residues long. The entry retains the CDR3 DNA only, 45 bases that are in frame from base 1. Looking up the germline V gene yields CDR1 MNHEY and CDR2 SVGAGI. The sequence was obtained from a woman aged 25-40 years in good health. Sequenced sample: blood. The chain is assembled from TRBV6-5 and TRBJ1-5, with the D gene uncertain. The sequenced DNA: TGTGCCAGCAGGAGGAGAGGGAATAGCAATCAGCCCCAGCATTTT. It is translated as CASRRRGNSNQPQHF.